Below, 27 T cell receptor beta chains from the same sample are listed, as sequenced in a study of cytomegalovirus exposure and HLA in healthy donors. Primers for the PCR totalled 60 Vbeta and 13 Jbeta. The method was immunoSEQ multiplex PCR; TCRdb's version includes in-frame clones alone and lacks a portion of them. The sample shows 130,000 or so clones, more than 75% of them seen only once. The sequenced sample consisted of PBMCs. These receptors were taken from a man aged 40-49 years in good health and CMV-seronegative.

The rearrangement joins TRBV5-4 to TRBJ2-3; TRBD1 agrees at 7 bases. Germline CDR1 reads SGHNT; CDR2 reads YYREEE (reference sequence). The CDR3 totals 11 residues. V lost 4 bases and J lost 10; bases outside the gene matches: 3. As DNA, the CDR3 is TGTGCCAGCAGCCCAGGGGGAGCGCAGTATTTT. This encodes CASSPGGAQYF.

The rearrangement uses TRBV28 and TRBJ2-3; 12 nucleotides agree with TRBD2. V trimming: 6 bases; J trimming: 5 bases; junction bases outside the gene matches: 6. Germline assignment: CDR1 MDHEN and CDR2 SYDVKM. This CDR3 is built from 15 residues. The CDR3 region is CASSTSSGRGDTQYF. CDR3 DNA sequence: TGTGCCAGCAGCACTTCTAGCGGGAGGGGAGATACGCAGTATTTT.

As for this clone: The junction does not match germline at one end; this may be a read error. The J gene is TRBJ2-1, the V gene TRBV27; D is possibly TRBD1 (6 bases). The CDR3 has 13 residues. CDR1 is MNHEY and CDR2 is SMNVEV in the germline V gene (reference sequence). The CDR3 DNA follows: TGTGCCAGTAGTTTGGACAGACACAATGAGCAGTTCTTC. Encoded protein: CASSLDRHNEQFF.

This chain joins TRBV5-1 and TRBJ1-6; TRBD1 aligns across 10 bases. The CDR3 has 16 amino acids. V lost 0 bases to trimming and J lost 6 bases; unmatched junction nucleotides: 3. The V gene's germline CDR1 is SGHRS and CDR2 YFSETQ. CDR3 sequence (DNA): TGCGCCAGCAGCTTGGGGGACAGGGGATTTAATTCACCCCTCCACTTT. Its translation is CASSLGDRGFNSPLHF.

J is TRBJ2-1 and V is TRBV19; 12 bases are shared with TRBD1. This CDR3 is 17 amino acids long. V was pared by 7 bases and J by 4 bases, with 11 bases of the junction left unmatched. CDR1 LNHDA and CDR2 SQIVND come from the germline V gene (reference sequence). The chain's CDR3 is CASMMRDRGLFYNEQFF. In DNA form, the CDR3 reads TGTGCCAGTATGATGCGGGACAGGGGGCTGTTTTACAATGAGCAGTTCTTC.

The chain couples TRBV7-9 to TRBJ2-3; a possible D gene is TRBD2 (6 bases). Germline V gene sequence: CDR1 SEHNR, CDR2 FQNEAQ (reference sequence). V was cut by 0 bases and J by 2 bases, with 9 bases left in between. This CDR3 is 15 amino acids long. CDR3 DNA: TGTGCCAGCAGCTTAGCTAGCGGAATCACAGATACGCAGTATTTT. Translation: CASSLASGITDTQYF.

The rearrangement joins TRBV7-9 to TRBJ2-5; TRBD1 aligns across 11 bases. Germline lookup yields CDR1 SEHNR and CDR2 FQNEAQ (reference sequence). Trimming took 5 bases from V and 5 from J; bases not matched to a gene: 4. The CDR3 spans 14 residues. CDR3 nucleotide sequence: TGTGCCAGCAGCCCACGGACAGGGGGCGAGACCCAGTACTTC. Protein: CASSPRTGGETQYF.

This clone turned up a few times. The chain carries TRBV19 and TRBJ1-1, with 10 bases matching TRBD1. V lost 4 bases and J lost 3; bases outside the gene matches: 8. Germline V gives CDR1 LNHDA, CDR2 SQIVND (reference sequence). The CDR3 loop spans 16 amino acids. The CDR3 loop reads CASSSGRQGADTEAFF. The CDR3 DNA sequence: TGTGCCAGTAGTAGCGGACGACAGGGGGCTGACACTGAAGCTTTCTTT.

V gene TRBV19 combines with J gene TRBJ1-2, with 9 positions matching TRBD1. The CDR3 contains 17 residues. Germline V lookup: CDR1 LNHDA, CDR2 SQIVND (reference sequence). V gave up 1 base and J gave up 8 bases; unmatched junction bases: 14. The CDR3 loop is CASSIGDRVAALGGYTF. In DNA, the CDR3 is TGTGCCAGTAGTATAGGGGACAGGGTTGCCGCCTTGGGAGGCTACACCTTC.

The V and J genes are TRBV7-2 and TRBJ1-3; D uncertain. CDR3 size: 13 residues. Trimming took 3 bases from V and 9 from J, leaving 12 bases between them. CDR1 SGHTA and CDR2 FQGNSA come from the germline V gene. For the CDR3, the DNA is TGTGCCAGCAGCTTTTCTGGGCTTGGCACCATATATTTT. This encodes CASSFSGLGTIYF.

In DNA form, the CDR3 reads TGCGCCAGCAGCCCAATAAGAGCGGGAGTGGAAACCGGGGAGCTGTTTTTT. Its protein product is CASSPIRAGVETGELFF. The V gene is TRBV5-1, the J gene TRBJ2-2; 8 nucleotides line up with TRBD2. Germline V gives CDR1 SGHRS, CDR2 YFSETQ. CDR3 size: 17 residues. V trimming: 4 bases; J trimming: 5 bases; junction bases outside the gene matches: 13.

This rearrangement joins TRBV5-4 to TRBJ2-7; 12 nucleotides line up with TRBD2. V was pared by 5 bases and J by 3 bases, with 3 bases of the junction left unmatched. The CDR3 is made up of 14 amino acids. Germline lookup yields CDR1 SGHNT and CDR2 YYREEE (reference sequence). The CDR3: CASRLAGGGYEQYF. CDR3 coding DNA: TGTGCCAGCAGGCTAGCGGGAGGGGGCTACGAGCAGTACTTC.

The chain employs TRBV19 and TRBJ2-7; weak D call: TRBD1 (6 bases). V gave up 10 bases and J gave up 2 bases, with 21 bases separating them. Germline CDR1 is LNHDA and CDR2 is SQIVND (reference sequence). This CDR3 is 15 amino acids long. CDR3 DNA sequence: TGTGCCACCCGACCCAGGGGTGGGGAAACCTACGAGCAGTACTTC. Its translation is CATRPRGGETYEQYF.

This clone is a singleton in its sample. V is TRBV28 and J is TRBJ2-1, with D possibly TRBD1 on 6 matching bases. V was pared by 6 bases and J by 1 base, with 16 bases between. This CDR3 comprises 16 residues. Germline V gene data show CDR1 as MDHEN and CDR2 as SYDVKM. The CDR3 region is CASRTPAQGSYNEQFF. The CDR3, as DNA: TGTGCCAGCAGGACTCCCGCGCAGGGGTCCTACAATGAGCAGTTCTTC.

This clone was observed a handful of times. V gene TRBV15 combines with J gene TRBJ2-7; perhaps TRBD1 as D (5 bases). The germline V gene encodes CDR1 LNHNV and CDR2 YYDKDF (reference sequence). This CDR3 is 14 amino acids long. V shed 1 base and J shed 2 bases, with 9 bases lying between them. Here the CDR3 reads CATSRADRTYEQYF. CDR3 bases: TGTGCCACCAGCAGAGCCGACAGAACCTACGAGCAGTACTTC.

J is TRBJ1-6 and V is TRBV5-1; TRBD1 might be the D (5 bases). The CDR3 covers 14 residues. CDR1 is SGHRS and CDR2 is YFSETQ in the germline V gene. V dropped 4 bases and J dropped 6 bases, with 11 bases sitting between them. The CDR3 sequence is CASSAGPRNSPLHF. In nucleotides, the CDR3 is TGCGCCAGCAGCGCGGGACCGCGTAATTCACCCCTCCACTTT.

V and J are TRBV6-1 and TRBJ2-1, with 11 nucleotides matching TRBD2. The length of the CDR3 is 15 residues. Germline CDR1 is MNHNS and CDR2 is SASEGT. Trimming took 2 bases from V and 7 from J; bases not matched to a gene: 4. The CDR3 nucleotides are TGTGCCAGCAGTGAACGGATAGCGGGGGGGAATGAGCAGTTCTTC. Protein product: CASSERIAGGNEQFF.

This clone came up once. The chain combines TRBV19 with TRBJ2-7; 14 nucleotides match TRBD2. V lost 4 bases and J lost 6; bases outside the gene matches: 2. CDR1 is LNHDA and CDR2 is SQIVND in the germline V gene (reference sequence). The CDR3 contains 14 residues. Here the CDR3 DNA reads TGTGCCAGTAGTACCGGACTAGCGGGAGGCGAGCAGTACTTC. This sequence encodes CASSTGLAGGEQYF.

V and J are TRBV6-4 and TRBJ2-1; 8 bases match TRBD1. This CDR3 has 15 residues. Germline V lookup: CDR1 MRHNA, CDR2 SNTAGT. V was pared by 3 bases and J by 6 bases, with 7 bases of the junction left unmatched. Written as DNA, the CDR3 is TGTGCCAGCAGTGATAAGGACAGGGTATCCAATGAGCAGTTCTTC. It encodes CASSDKDRVSNEQFF.

This chain connects TRBV5-1 to TRBJ2-5; D is perhaps TRBD1 (5 bases). The germline gives CDR1 SGHRS, CDR2 YFSETQ. V lost 5 bases and J lost 2, with 16 bases in between. This CDR3 has 15 amino acids. Here the CDR3 DNA reads TGCGCCAGCAGGGAGTCAGGGCCGGCGCAAGAGACCCAGTACTTC. Translated: CASRESGPAQETQYF.

Concerning this clone itself: Other nucleotide sequences in the sample specify the same CDR3. The chain is built from TRBV9 and TRBJ2-3, with D hard to call. CDR1 SGDLS and CDR2 YYNGEE come from the germline V gene. V dropped 0 bases and J dropped 15 bases, with 20 bases sitting between them. This CDR3 contains 14 residues. Here the CDR3 reads CASSVGSDSYREYF. DNA of the CDR3: TGTGCCAGCAGCGTAGGCTCTGACTCCTACCGTGAATATTTT.

This chain connects TRBV6-5 to TRBJ2-7; 7 bases line up with TRBD1. The CDR3 runs 13 residues. Germline assignment: CDR1 MNHEY and CDR2 SVGAGI. The J segment lost 3 bases and the V segment lost 6 bases, leaving 5 bases of the junction unmatched. CDR3 in DNA: TGTGCCAGCAGGGGGGACAGAGTCTACGAGCAGTACTTC. It is translated as CASRGDRVYEQYF.

The V call is TRBV10-3, the J call TRBJ2-7; D possibly corresponds to TRBD2 (7 bases). Germline CDR1 ENHRY, CDR2 SYGVKD. The V gene lost 4 bases and the J gene lost 2 bases, with 18 bases spanning the gap. The length of the CDR3 is 16 residues. Here the CDR3 reads CAISAGGGGRTYEQYF. The CDR3, as DNA: TGTGCCATCAGTGCGGGGGGAGGGGGGAGAACCTACGAGCAGTACTTC.

The V call is TRBV6-6, the J call TRBJ1-2; D is ambiguous. The V gene's germline CDR1 is MNHNY and CDR2 SVGAGI (reference sequence). Trimming left V 0 bases short and J 6 bases short, with 8 bases between. This CDR3 region has 13 residues. The CDR3 sequence: CASSYSRGNGYTF. DNA for the CDR3: TGTGCCAGCAGTTACTCGAGAGGGAATGGCTACACCTTC.

V is TRBV4-2 and J is TRBJ2-1, with D possibly TRBD2 on 7 matching bases. This CDR3 has 16 residues. Looked up from germline, CDR1 is LGHNA and CDR2 is YNFKEQ. Between the trimmed V and J ends, which lost 0 bases and 7 bases, there was a span of 16 bases. CDR3 region: CASSQEDGGGGNEQFF. The CDR3 coding sequence is TGTGCCAGCAGCCAAGAAGATGGAGGGGGGGGAAATGAGCAGTTCTTC.

A single count supports this clone. The junction shows a germline mismatch at one end, possibly a read error. CDR3 bases: TGTGCCGGCAGCTCCTATCGGAGCTCCGACGAGCAGTACTTC. It codes for CAGSSYRSSDEQYF. The chain combines TRBV7-9 with TRBJ2-7; the D is unclear. The CDR3 loop spans 14 amino acids. The germline gives CDR1 SEHNR, CDR2 FQNEAQ (reference sequence).

The rearrangement links TRBV13 to TRBJ2-5, with unresolved D. V gave up 2 bases and J gave up 2 bases, with 6 bases separating them. The CDR3 runs 13 residues. The germline V gene encodes CDR1 PRHDT and CDR2 FYEKMQ (reference sequence). CDR3 amino acids: CASSLNLQETQYF. CDR3 bases: TGTGCCAGCAGCTTAAACTTGCAAGAGACCCAGTACTTC.